The 10 T cell receptor beta chains listed next were all sequenced from one sample in a study of cytomegalovirus exposure and HLA in healthy donors. In the PCR, 60 Vbeta and 13 Jbeta primers were used. Method: immunoSEQ multiplex PCR; TCRdb's copy keeps in-frame clones and lacks some. Of 130,000 or so clones listed, about three quarters were seen once; the top ten hold less than 2%. The sample consisted of PBMCs. The origin of the receptors is a young woman in good health and CMV-seronegative.

This clone has more than one count but fewer than ten. The chain employs TRBV29-1 and TRBJ2-6; tentatively, D is TRBD1 (5 bases). Germline CDR1 and CDR2: SQVTM and ANQGSEA. CDR3 length: 16 amino acids. V lost 0 bases and J 0 bases, leaving 9 bases between the germline ends. The CDR3 loop is CSVEDPTGSGANVLTF. As DNA, the CDR3 is TGCAGCGTTGAAGATCCAACAGGCTCTGGGGCCAACGTCCTGACTTTC.

The rearrangement joins TRBV2 to TRBJ2-7; 9 bases line up with TRBD1. The ends lost 9 bases at V and 2 bases at J; junction bases unmatched: 5. The length of the CDR3 is 13 residues. Germline V gene data show CDR1 as SNHLY and CDR2 as FYNNEI. As DNA, the CDR3 is TGTGCCAGGGGGACAGGGATTGCCTACGAGCAGTACTTC. Translation: CARGTGIAYEQYF.

The chain couples TRBV7-6 to TRBJ2-1, with TRBD2 as a possible D gene (6 bases). Germline CDR1 SGHVS, CDR2 FNYEAQ. This CDR3 region has 16 residues. Trimming removed 5 bases at V and 2 bases at J, with 16 bases between. CDR3 DNA sequence: TGTGCCAGCAGCCCGGGAGATGGCGGCCCCTACAATGAGCAGTTCTTC. Amino acid sequence: CASSPGDGGPYNEQFF.

In this sample, this clone turned up once. The V gene is TRBV6-1, the J gene TRBJ2-4; the D gene is possibly TRBD1 (6 bases). V dropped 1 base and J dropped 5 bases, with 12 bases sitting between them. CDR3 length equals 15 residues. CDR1 MNHNS and CDR2 SASEGT come from the germline V gene. CDR3 nucleotide sequence: TGTGCCAGCAGTGAAGATGGCAGGGGCGAAAACATTCAGTACTTC. Amino acids: CASSEDGRGENIQYF.

The genes are TRBV5-8 and TRBJ2-6; D uncertain. This CDR3 has 17 amino acids. V lost 2 bases and J 0 bases, leaving 12 bases between the germline ends. The germline V gene encodes CDR1 SGHTS and CDR2 YDEGEE. The DNA for the CDR3 is TGTGCCAGCAGCTTAGCACAGACCAGCTCTGGGGCCAACGTCCTGACTTTC. Encoded protein: CASSLAQTSSGANVLTF.

The chain employs TRBV4-1 and TRBJ1-1; 8 bases match TRBD1. CDR1 and CDR2 from the germline V gene are MGHRA and YSYEKL. The CDR3 spans 16 residues. The V segment lost 0 bases and the J segment 7 bases; nucleotides outside the gene matches: 10. The CDR3 nucleotides are TGCGCCAGCAGCCAAGATATAGGGACAGGCAGGGTTGAAGCTTTCTTT. Protein product: CASSQDIGTGRVEAFF.

The J gene is TRBJ1-2, the V gene TRBV21-1. TRBV21-1 is deemed a pseudogene. The CDR3 loop spans 13 amino acids. CDR3 residues: CASSIAPGGRYTF. The CDR3, as DNA: TGTGCCAGCAGCATCGCCCCGGGGGGGCGCTACACCTTC.

This clone turned up a few times. V gene TRBV27 combines with J gene TRBJ1-1; perhaps TRBD1 as D (5 bases). The CDR3 is 12 residues long. Trimming pared 10 bases from V and 4 bases from J, leaving 13 bases between. In germline, CDR1 is MNHEY, CDR2 SMNVEV (reference sequence). DNA of the CDR3: TGTGCCACCCGGCGGGGGGGCACTGAAGCTTTCTTT. As protein: CATRRGGTEAFF.

The V call is TRBV2, the J call TRBJ2-1; D might be TRBD2 (6 bases). CDR3 size: 15 residues. The germline V gene has CDR1 SNHLY and CDR2 FYNNEI. V was pared by 4 bases and J by 1 base, with 11 bases between. In DNA form, the CDR3 reads TGTGCCAGCAGTGTTGGGACTCAGTCCTACAATGAGCAGTTCTTC. This translates into CASSVGTQSYNEQFF.

This chain links TRBV11-2 with TRBJ2-7; unclear D gene. The ends were cut back, 4 bases at V and 4 bases at J, with 17 bases in the middle. Germline loops: CDR1 SGHAT, CDR2 FQNNGV. There are 15 residues in the CDR3. CDR3 in amino acids: CASSSQTANLYEQYF. The CDR3, as DNA: TGTGCCAGCAGCTCCCAGACTGCCAACCTGTACGAGCAGTACTTC.